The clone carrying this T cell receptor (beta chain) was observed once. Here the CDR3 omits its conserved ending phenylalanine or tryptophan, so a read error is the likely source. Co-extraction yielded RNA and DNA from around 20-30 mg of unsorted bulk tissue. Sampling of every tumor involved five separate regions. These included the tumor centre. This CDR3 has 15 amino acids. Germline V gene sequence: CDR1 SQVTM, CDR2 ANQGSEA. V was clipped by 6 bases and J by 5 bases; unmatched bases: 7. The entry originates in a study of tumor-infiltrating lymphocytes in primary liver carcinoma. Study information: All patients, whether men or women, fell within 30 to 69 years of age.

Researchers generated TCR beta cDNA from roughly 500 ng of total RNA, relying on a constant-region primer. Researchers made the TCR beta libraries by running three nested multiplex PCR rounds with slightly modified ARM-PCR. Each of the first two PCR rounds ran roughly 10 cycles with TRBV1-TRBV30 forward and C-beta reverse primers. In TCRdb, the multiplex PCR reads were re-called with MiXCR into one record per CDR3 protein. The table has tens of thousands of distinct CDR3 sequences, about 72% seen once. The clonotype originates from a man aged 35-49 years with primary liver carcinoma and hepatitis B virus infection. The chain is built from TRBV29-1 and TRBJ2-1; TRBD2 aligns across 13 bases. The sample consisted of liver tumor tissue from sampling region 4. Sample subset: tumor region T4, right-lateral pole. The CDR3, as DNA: TGCAGCGTCACGGGACTAGCGGGACTCAACAATGAGCAGTTCATC. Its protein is CSVTGLAGLNNEQFI.